These 20 T cell receptor beta chains originate from one sample sequenced in a study of neoadjuvant anti-PD-1 for oral cavity cancer (dated by TCRdb to the early 2020s). Libraries were built with the immunoSEQ multiplex PCR assay. Imported from immuneACCESS, the table was reduced by TCRdb to in-frame sequences with V and J called. These copies leave out some clones; in studies compared against another copy, an unresolved V gene accounts for under half, and the cause of the remainder is not known. The sample table shows fewer than 15,000 clones, and 65% to 85% are seen once. Of the sample, 2.8% is held by the ten largest clones. The time point label on this specimen signifies: after neoadjuvant nivolumab, at surgical resection. This specimen consisted of PBMCs, obtained after nivolumab (anti-PD-1) treatment. These receptors all come from a person between 35 and 79 years old with oral cavity squamous cell carcinoma.

In its sample, this clone was seen a few times. The rearrangement joins TRBV5-1 to TRBJ2-7; 7 nucleotides align to TRBD1. Per germline, CDR1 SGHRS and CDR2 YFSETQ. Unmatched junction bases numbered 12, after V lost 4 bases and J lost 5 bases. CDR3 length: 15 amino acids. CDR3: CASSPRPGQWNEQYF. CDR3 nucleotides: TGCGCCAGCAGCCCACGACCGGGACAGTGGAACGAGCAGTACTTC.

DNA of the CDR3: TGTGCCATCAGTGAAGGGACAGGAGATACGCAGTATTTT. Translating gives CAISEGTGDTQYF. The chain uses TRBV10-3 and TRBJ2-3, with TRBD1 matching over 8 bases. There are 13 residues in the CDR3. Germline loops: CDR1 ENHRY, CDR2 SYGVKD. With 3 bases clipped from V and 5 bases from J, the junction kept 1 base outside the gene matches.

J is TRBJ1-2 and V is TRBV9; D uncertain. This CDR3 contains 13 residues. The germline V gene encodes CDR1 SGDLS and CDR2 YYNGEE. Trimming removed 0 bases at V and 4 bases at J, with 7 bases between. CDR3 DNA: TGTGCCAGCAGCGTAGATTCTACCTATGGCTACACCTTC. This encodes CASSVDSTYGYTF.

This rearrangement joins TRBV11-2 to TRBJ1-2; D is uncertain. In germline, CDR1 is SGHAT, CDR2 FQNNGV. Trimming removed 5 bases from V and 2 bases from J, with 12 bases in between. The CDR3 has 14 amino acids. CDR3 DNA sequence: TGTGCCAGCAGCCTGAGCGGCGCCAACTATGGCTACACCTTC. Translated, it gives CASSLSGANYGYTF. Full variable domain (missing parts from reference TRBV11-2 and TRBJ1-2): EAGVAQSPRYKIIEKRQSVAFWCNPISGHATLYWYQQILGQGPKLLIQFQNNGVVDDSQLPKDRFSAERLKGVDSTLKIQPAKLEDSAVYLCASSLSGANYGYTFGSGTRLTVV.

This clone was detected a few times. The V and J genes are TRBV18 and TRBJ1-2; a weak D match, TRBD1 (5 bases). The V gene lost 6 bases and the J gene lost 7 bases, with 18 bases spanning the gap. The CDR3 runs 14 residues. Per germline, CDR1 KGHSH and CDR2 LQKENI. Written as DNA, the CDR3 is TGTGCCAGCTCTGCGGGGCCGGACTCTAGTGGCTACACCTTC. Its translation: CASSAGPDSSGYTF.

The chain carries TRBV27 and TRBJ2-7; 12 nucleotides line up with TRBD2. This CDR3 comprises 16 residues. Unmatched junction bases numbered 11, after V lost 6 bases and J lost 5 bases. Germline V lookup: CDR1 MNHEY, CDR2 SMNVEV (reference sequence). The DNA for the CDR3 is TGTGCCAGCAGCCTATCCCCGACTAGCGGGAGTGACGAGCAGTACTTC. Protein sequence: CASSLSPTSGSDEQYF.

The rearrangement joins TRBV29-1 to TRBJ2-7; 11 bases agree with TRBD2. The germline CDR1 and CDR2 sequences are SQVTM and ANQGSEA. This CDR3 contains 13 residues. With V trimmed by 4 bases and J by 6 bases, 5 bases remained unmatched. CDR3 sequence (DNA): TGCAGCGTTGTACTAGCGGGAGCTGGCGAGCAGTACTTC. Its protein product is CSVVLAGAGEQYF.

DNA of the CDR3: TGTGCCAGCAGCGGCCCCGGACTAGTGAACGAGCAGTACTTC. Translation gives CASSGPGLVNEQYF. The gene calls are TRBV5-8 and TRBJ2-7, with 7 bases fitting TRBD2. With V trimmed by 4 bases and J by 5 bases, 9 bases remained unmatched. CDR3 size: 14 residues. Germline-derived CDR1 and CDR2 are SGHTS and YDEGEE. Using reference TRBV5-8 and TRBJ2-7 for the parts outside the CDR3, the full variable domain is EAGVTQSPTHLIKTRGQQATLRCSPISGHTSVYWYQQALGLGLQFLLWYDEGEERNRGNFPPRFSGRQFPNYSSELNVNALELEDSALYLCASSGPGLVNEQYFGPGTRLTVT.

The chain joins TRBV4-1 to TRBJ2-6; D gene unclear. Germline CDR1 MGHRA, CDR2 YSYEKL. The V end lost 1 base, the J end lost 0 bases, and 10 bases lay between the germline ends. CDR3 size: 17 residues. The CDR3 region has the DNA TGCGCCAGCAGCCAAGGCCTACAGAGCTCTGGGGCCAACGTCCTGACTTTC. Translating it yields CASSQGLQSSGANVLTF.

This sequence joins TRBV29-1 and TRBJ1-1, with D perhaps TRBD1 (6 bases). Germline-derived CDR1 and CDR2 are SQVTM and ANQGSEA. V dropped 6 bases and J dropped 1 base, with 9 bases sitting between them. The CDR3 runs 12 residues. The CDR3 loop is CSVLTGNTEAFF. CDR3 nucleotides: TGCAGCGTGCTGACAGGGAACACTGAAGCTTTCTTT.

There are a few counts of this clone. The rearrangement joins TRBV6-1 to TRBJ2-2; D gene ambiguous. Germline CDR1 MNHNS, CDR2 SASEGT. V lost 8 bases to trimming and J lost 5 bases, with 12 bases between them. The CDR3 has 13 residues. The chain's CDR3 is CASVGFSTGELFF. CDR3 DNA sequence: TGTGCCAGCGTCGGTTTTAGTACCGGGGAGCTGTTTTTT.

The CDR3 coding sequence is TGTGCCAGCAGAGCCGGGACAGGACTACGGGGGACCTTC. Translation gives CASRAGTGLRGTF. The chain combines TRBV2 with TRBJ1-2, with 8 bases matching TRBD1. The germline V gene encodes CDR1 SNHLY and CDR2 FYNNEI. The V segment lost 6 bases and the J segment 14 bases; nucleotides outside the gene matches: 14. The CDR3 is made up of 13 amino acids.

The V and J genes are TRBV27 and TRBJ1-4; D is possibly TRBD1 (6 bases). Germline V gene sequence: CDR1 MNHEY, CDR2 SMNVEV (reference sequence). The CDR3 spans 15 residues. V lost 7 bases and J lost 3, with 15 bases in between. Here the CDR3 reads CASMSWGAPNEKLFF. The CDR3 DNA reads TGTGCCAGCATGAGTTGGGGGGCACCTAATGAAAAACTGTTTTTT.

The chain recombines TRBV5-1 with TRBJ2-7; tentative D call: TRBD1 (5 bases). Germline V gene data show CDR1 as SGHRS and CDR2 as YFSETQ. The CDR3 runs 13 residues. The V and J ends lost 1 base and 2 bases respectively, with 7 bases between them. The CDR3 is CASSLTGPYEQYF. For the CDR3, the DNA is TGCGCCAGCAGCTTGACAGGTCCCTACGAGCAGTACTTC.

The chain combines TRBV30 with TRBJ2-2; possible D gene TRBD1, 5 bases. Germline V gives CDR1 GTSNPN, CDR2 SVGIG (reference sequence). The CDR3 runs to 13 residues. The V end was cut by 3 bases, the J end by 4 bases, with 9 bases between. The DNA for the CDR3 is TGTGCCTGGAGGGGGCTGTCCACCGGGGAGCTGTTTTTT. This translates into CAWRGLSTGELFF. The whole variable domain, filled in from reference TRBV30 and TRBJ2-2, reads SQTIHQWPATLVQPVGSPLSLECTVEGTSNPNLYWYRQAAGRGLQLLFYSVGIGQISSEVPQNLSASRPQDRQFILSSKKLLLSDSGFYLCAWRGLSTGELFFGEGSRLTVL.

The J gene is TRBJ2-2, the V gene TRBV7-9, with a possible D match to TRBD2 (5 bases). With 3 bases removed from V and 2 bases from J, the gap between germline ends came to 7 bases. The CDR3 has 14 amino acids. Germline V gene lookup returns CDR1 SEHNR and CDR2 FQNEAQ (reference sequence). CDR3 sequence: CASSLGSNTGELFF. Written as DNA, the CDR3 is TGTGCCAGCAGCTTGGGGAGCAACACCGGGGAGCTGTTTTTT.

The J gene is TRBJ1-2, the V gene TRBV7-8; no definite D call. V was cut by 5 bases and J by 4 bases, with 11 bases left in between. Germline CDR1 and CDR2: SGHVS and FQNEAQ. The CDR3 has 13 residues. CDR3: CASSQGRSYGYTF. For the CDR3, the DNA is TGTGCCAGCAGCCAAGGACGGTCCTATGGCTACACCTTC.

The chain recombines TRBV19 with TRBJ2-7; the D is unclear. The CDR3 totals 14 residues. Looked up from germline, CDR1 is LNHDA and CDR2 is SQIVND (reference sequence). V was pared by 2 bases and J by 3 bases, with 11 bases between. The CDR3 loop is CASSIREFDYEQYF. The DNA of the CDR3 is TGTGCCAGTAGTATAAGAGAGTTTGACTACGAGCAGTACTTC.

The V call is TRBV2, the J call TRBJ2-3; 7 positions agree with TRBD2. CDR1 and CDR2 from the germline V gene are SNHLY and FYNNEI. V shed 6 bases and J 0 bases; nucleotides not matched to a gene: 12. CDR3 length equals 17 residues. In nucleotides, the CDR3 is TGTGCCAGCAGAGCCGGGAGCGGGACTTCTAGCACAGATACGCAGTATTTT. It translates to CASRAGSGTSSTDTQYF.

J is TRBJ2-7 and V is TRBV6-6, with D perhaps matching TRBD1 or TRBD2 (5 bases each). There are 13 residues in the CDR3. Trimming stripped 8 bases from V and 5 bases from J, with 16 bases between. Germline CDR1 is MNHNY and CDR2 is SVGAGI (reference sequence). The CDR3 DNA follows: TGTGCCAGCCGTGGGACGTACTGGGACGAGCAGTACTTC. This codes for CASRGTYWDEQYF.